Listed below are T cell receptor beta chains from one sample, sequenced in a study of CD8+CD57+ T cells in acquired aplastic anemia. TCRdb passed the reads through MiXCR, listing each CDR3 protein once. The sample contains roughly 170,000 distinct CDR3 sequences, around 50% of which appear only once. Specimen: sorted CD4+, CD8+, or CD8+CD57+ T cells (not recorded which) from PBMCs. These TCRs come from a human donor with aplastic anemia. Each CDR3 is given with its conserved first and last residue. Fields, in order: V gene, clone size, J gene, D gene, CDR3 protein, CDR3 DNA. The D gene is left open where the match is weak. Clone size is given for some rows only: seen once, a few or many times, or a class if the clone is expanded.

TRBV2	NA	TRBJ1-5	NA	CASSEARLPQHF	TGTGCCAGCAGTGAAGCGCGACTCCCCCAGCATTTT
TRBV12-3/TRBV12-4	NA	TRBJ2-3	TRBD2	CASTNPPTSGVSTDTQYF	TGTGCCAGCACCAACCCCCCCACTAGCGGGGTGAGCACAGATACGCAGTATTTT
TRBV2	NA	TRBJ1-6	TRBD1	CASSVGQGAYSPLHF	TGTGCCAGCAGTGTGGGACAGGGGGCGTATTCACCCCTCCACTTT
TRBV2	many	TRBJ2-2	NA	CASKSDGGGELFF	TGTGCCAGCAAATCAGACGGAGGGGGGGAGCTGTTTTTT
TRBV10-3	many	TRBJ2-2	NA	CAISDVINTGELFF	TGTGCCATCAGTGACGTAATAAACACCGGGGAGCTGTTTTTT
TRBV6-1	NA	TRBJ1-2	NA	CASSPKEDYGYTF	TGTGCCAGCAGTCCTAAAGAGGATTATGGCTACACCTTC
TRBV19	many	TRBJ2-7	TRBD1	CASSSARGPFYEQYF	TGTGCCAGTAGTTCCGCCAGGGGGCCTTTCTACGAGCAGTACTTC
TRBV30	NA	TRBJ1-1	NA	CAWSVHGGEAFF	TGTGCCTGGAGTGTACATGGCGGGGAAGCTTTCTTT
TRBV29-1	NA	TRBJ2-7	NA	CSASTFDTYEQYF	TGCAGCGCTTCCACCTTTGATACCTACGAGCAGTACTTC
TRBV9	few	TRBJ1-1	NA	CASSVAGTKGTEAFF	TGTGCCAGCAGCGTAGCAGGTACTAAAGGAACTGAAGCTTTCTTT
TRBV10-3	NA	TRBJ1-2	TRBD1	CAIGGQGVYTF	TGTGCCATCGGCGGACAGGGAGTCTACACCTTC
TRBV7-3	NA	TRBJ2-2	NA	CASSLLPIGIGSTGELFF	TGTGCCAGCAGCTTACTCCCGATCGGGATTGGCAGCACCGGGGAGCTGTTTTTT
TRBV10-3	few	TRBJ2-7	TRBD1	CAIRAGTGAYEQYF	TGTGCCATCAGGGCCGGGACAGGGGCGTACGAGCAGTACTTC
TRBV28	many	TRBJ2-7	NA	CASSRADLAYEQYF	TGTGCCAGCAGTCGAGCGGACTTAGCCTACGAGCAGTACTTC
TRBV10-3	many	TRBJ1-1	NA	CAIGPGNTEAFF	TGTGCCATCGGGCCAGGGAACACTGAAGCTTTCTTT
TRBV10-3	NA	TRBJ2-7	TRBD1	CAISGTGKGYEQYF	TGTGCCATCAGTGGGACAGGGAAGGGCTACGAGCAGTACTTC
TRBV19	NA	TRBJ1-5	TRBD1	CASRPRDRGNQPQHF	TGTGCCAGTAGGCCCCGGGACAGGGGCAATCAGCCCCAGCATTTT
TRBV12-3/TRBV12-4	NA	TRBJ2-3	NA	CASTSWGADTQYF	TGTGCCAGCACCTCCTGGGGAGCAGATACGCAGTATTTT
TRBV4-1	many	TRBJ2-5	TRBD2	CASSQVGSGKETQYF	TGCGCCAGCAGCCAAGTCGGTAGCGGGAAAGAGACCCAGTACTTC
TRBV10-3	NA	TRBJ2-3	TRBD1	CAISERQGAIGTDTQYF	TGTGCCATCAGTGAGCGACAGGGGGCGATAGGCACAGATACGCAGTATTTT
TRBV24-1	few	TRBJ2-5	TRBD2	CATSDFSLAGSWTQYF	TGTGCCACCAGTGATTTTTCACTAGCGGGGTCTTGGACCCAGTACTTC